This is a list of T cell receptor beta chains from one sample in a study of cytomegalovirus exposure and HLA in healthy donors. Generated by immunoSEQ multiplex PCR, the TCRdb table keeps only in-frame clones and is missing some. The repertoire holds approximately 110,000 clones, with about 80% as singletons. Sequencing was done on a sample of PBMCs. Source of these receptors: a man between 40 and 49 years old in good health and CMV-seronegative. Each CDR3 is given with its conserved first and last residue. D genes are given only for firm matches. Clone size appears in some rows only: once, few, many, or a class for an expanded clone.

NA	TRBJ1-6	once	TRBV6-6	TGTGCCAGCGTCAGGGGCGACTCCTATAATTCACCCCTCCACTTT	CASVRGDSYNSPLHF
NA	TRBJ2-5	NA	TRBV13	TGTGCCAGCAGCTTAGCCCCGCCGAGACAAGAGACCCAGTACTTC	CASSLAPPRQETQYF
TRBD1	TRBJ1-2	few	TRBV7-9	TGTGCCAGCAGCCCGTCGGACAGGACCGGCCCAGGGGCCTTC	CASSPSDRTGPGAF
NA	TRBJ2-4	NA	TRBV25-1	TGTGCCAGCAGTGGACAAGTCAAAAACATTCAGTACTTC	CASSGQVKNIQYF
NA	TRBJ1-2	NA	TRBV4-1	TGCGCCAGCAGCCAAGGGACAGCAGTCTATGGCTACACCTTC	CASSQGTAVYGYTF
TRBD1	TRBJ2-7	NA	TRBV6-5	TGTGCCAGCAGTCCCGGGACAGAACTCGAGCAGTACTTC	CASSPGTELEQYF
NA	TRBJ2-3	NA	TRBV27	TGTGCCAGCAGTTTATCGGCCAGTCGGAGGGATACGCAGTATTTT	CASSLSASRRDTQYF
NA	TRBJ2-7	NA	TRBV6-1	TGTGCCAGCACGGGCGGGGACTCCTACGAGCAGTACTTC	CASTGGDSYEQYF
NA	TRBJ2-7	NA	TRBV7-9	TGTGCCAGCAGCTCCACTTACACGGGAAGCTCCTACGAGCAGTACTTC	CASSSTYTGSSYEQYF
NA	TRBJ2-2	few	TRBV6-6	TGTGCCAGCAGTTTCAGGGGCACCGGGGAGCTGTTTTTT	CASSFRGTGELFF
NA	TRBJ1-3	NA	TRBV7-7	TGTGCCAGCAGCTCACGGCCCCAGGACACCATATATTTT	CASSSRPQDTIYF
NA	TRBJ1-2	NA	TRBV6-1	TGTGCCAGCAGTGAAGTTGGCGGCTATGGCTACACCTTC	CASSEVGGYGYTF
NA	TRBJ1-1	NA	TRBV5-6	TGTGCCAGCAGCTCCACATCCGGGACACCTGACGAAGCTTTCTTT	CASSSTSGTPDEAFF
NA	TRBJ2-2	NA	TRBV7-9	TGTGCCAGCAGCCCAAGACTAAACACCGGGGAGCTGTTTTTT	CASSPRLNTGELFF
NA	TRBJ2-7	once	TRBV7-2	TGTGCCAGCAGCCCTACGCGGGACTACGAGCAGTACTTC	CASSPTRDYEQYF
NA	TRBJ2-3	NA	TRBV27	TGTGCCAGCAGTAGGGGGACAGATACGCAGTATTTT	CASSRGTDTQYF
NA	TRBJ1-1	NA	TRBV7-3	TGTGCCAGCAGCTACAGACCGGACAGCGAAGCTTTCTTT	CASSYRPDSEAFF
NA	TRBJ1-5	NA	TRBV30	TGTGCCTGGAGTGTAGGGGATTATCAGCCCCAGCATTTT	CAWSVGDYQPQHF
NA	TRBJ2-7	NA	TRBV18	TGTGCCAGCTCACCACTCGGACAGACCTACGAGCAGTACTTC	CASSPLGQTYEQYF
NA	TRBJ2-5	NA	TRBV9	TGTGCCAGCAGCGTTGGAACTAACGGAGGGGAGACCCAGTACTTC	CASSVGTNGGETQYF
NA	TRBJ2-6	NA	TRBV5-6	TGTGCCAGCAGCCTGGGACAAAACTCTGGGGCCAACGTCCTGACTTTC	CASSLGQNSGANVLTF
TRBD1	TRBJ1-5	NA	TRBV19	TGTGCCAGTGGATCCCCACCCGGGACAGGGTGGTATCAGCCCCAGCATTTT	CASGSPPGTGWYQPQHF
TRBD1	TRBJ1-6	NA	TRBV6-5	TGTGCCAGCAGTTACAATGGACAGGTTCGTTCACCCCTCCACTTT	CASSYNGQVRSPLHF
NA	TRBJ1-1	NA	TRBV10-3	TGTGCCATCAGTGACCGTACTTTCGACACTGAAGCTTTCTTT	CAISDRTFDTEAFF
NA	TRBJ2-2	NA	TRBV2	TGTGCCAGCAGGGCAGGGGGGACCGGGGAGCTGTTTTTT	CASRAGGTGELFF
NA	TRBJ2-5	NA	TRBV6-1	TGTGCCAGCAGTGAAGCGGGGGGAATTGAAGAGACCCAGTACTTC	CASSEAGGIEETQYF
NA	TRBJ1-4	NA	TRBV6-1	TGTGCCAGCAGGGAGAGGACAAGGCTAAATGAAAAACTGTTTTTT	CASRERTRLNEKLFF
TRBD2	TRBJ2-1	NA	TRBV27	TGTGCCAGCAGTTTATTAAGGGCTAGCGCGGGGGGGCAGGGAAAAAAAAATGAGCAGTTCTTC	CASSLLRASAGGQGKKNEQFF
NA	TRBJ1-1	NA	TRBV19	TGTGCCAGTAACTGGCACTCGGGTGAAGCTTTCTTT	CASNWHSGEAFF
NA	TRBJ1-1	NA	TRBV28	TGTGCCAGCAGTAGGACACGGATGAACACTGAAGCTTTCTTT	CASSRTRMNTEAFF
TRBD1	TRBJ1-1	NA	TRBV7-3	TGTGCCAGCAGCTCGGACAGGGGCGGTTATGCTTTCTTT	CASSSDRGGYAFF
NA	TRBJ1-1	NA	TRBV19	TGTGCCAGTAGTATCGGGCAGGGGCTTATGAACACTGAAGCTTTCTTT	CASSIGQGLMNTEAFF
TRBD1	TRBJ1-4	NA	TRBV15	TGTGCCACCAGCAGGGGACAGGACCATGAAAAACTGTTTTTT	CATSRGQDHEKLFF
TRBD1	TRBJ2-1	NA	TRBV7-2	TGTGCCAGCAGCATAAGACAGGGGCGAGCCTACAATGAGCAGTTCTTC	CASSIRQGRAYNEQFF
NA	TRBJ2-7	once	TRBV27	TGTGCCAGCAGTTTCGGAGGGACAGCCCTTTACGAGCAGTACTTC	CASSFGGTALYEQYF
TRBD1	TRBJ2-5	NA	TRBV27	TGTGCCAGCAGTCCCTCATCGGACAGGCAAGAGACCCAGTACTTC	CASSPSSDRQETQYF
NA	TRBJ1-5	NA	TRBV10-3	TGTGCCATCAGTGCGACAGGCAGCAATCAGCCCCAGCATTTT	CAISATGSNQPQHF
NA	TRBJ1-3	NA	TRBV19	TGTGCCAGTAGGGACGGGAGTCCCTCTGGAAACACCATATATTTT	CASRDGSPSGNTIYF
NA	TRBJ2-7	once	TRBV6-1	TGTGCCAGCCGATCCTACAGCTACGAGCAGTACTTC	CASRSYSYEQYF
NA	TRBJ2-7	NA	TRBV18	TGTGCCAGCTCCGCGGGGACAGCCTCGACCTACGAGCAGTACTTC	CASSAGTASTYEQYF
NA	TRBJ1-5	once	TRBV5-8	TGTGCCAGCAGCTCCGGGACACAAGCGAATCAGCCCCAGCATTTT	CASSSGTQANQPQHF
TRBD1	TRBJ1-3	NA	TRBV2	TGTGCCAGTTCGGACAGGACAAGTAGAAACACCATATATTTT	CASSDRTSRNTIYF
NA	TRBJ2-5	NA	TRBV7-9	TGTTCCAGCAGCCCTCGACGGATAGGGGTTAGGGGAGAGACCCAGTACTTC	CSSSPRRIGVRGETQYF
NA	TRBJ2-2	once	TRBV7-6	TGTGCCAGCAGCTTAGTCACTAGTAAAACCGGGGAGCTGTTTTTT	CASSLVTSKTGELFF
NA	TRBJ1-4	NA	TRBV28	TGTGCCAGCAGTCTTAGGGCTAGGGGGGAAAAACTGTTTTTT	CASSLRARGEKLFF
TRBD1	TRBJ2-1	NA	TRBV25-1	TGTGCCAGCAGAGGACAGGGGAACAATGAGCAGTTCTTC	CASRGQGNNEQFF
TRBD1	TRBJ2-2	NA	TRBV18	TGTGCCAGCTCACCCGACAGGGTCCCAGCCGGGGAGCTGTTTTTT	CASSPDRVPAGELFF
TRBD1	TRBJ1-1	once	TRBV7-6	TGTGCCAGCAGCCTAGGGGGCGAGGAAAACGTGGCTGAAGCTTTCTTT	CASSLGGEENVAEAFF
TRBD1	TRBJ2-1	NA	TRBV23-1	TGCGCCAGCAGTCAAACCAACAGGGGGTGTTCCTACAATGAGCAGTTCTTC	CASSQTNRGCSYNEQFF
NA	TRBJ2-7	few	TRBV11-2	TGTGCCAGCAGCTTAGGGAGGGACAGCTACGAGCAGTACTTC	CASSLGRDSYEQYF
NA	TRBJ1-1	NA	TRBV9	TGTGCCAGCAGCGTGAACACCGTGAACACTGAAGCTTTCTTT	CASSVNTVNTEAFF
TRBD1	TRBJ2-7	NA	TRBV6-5	TGTGCCAGCAGTCCCTGGACAGGGGTACCTTCGGAGCAGTACTTC	CASSPWTGVPSEQYF
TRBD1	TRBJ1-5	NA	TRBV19	TGTGCCAGTAGTCCCGGGACAGGGTACAATCAGCCCCAGCATTTT	CASSPGTGYNQPQHF
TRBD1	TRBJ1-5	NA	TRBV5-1	TGCGCCAGCAGCGAAATAAAGGGAACCCAGGGGGCGAAGCAGCCCCAGCATTTT	CASSEIKGTQGAKQPQHF